The 32 T cell receptor beta chains given below trace back to one sample, sequenced in a study of Tregs in tolerant kidney transplant recipients. Measured with immunoSEQ multiplex PCR; TCRdb has only the in-frame clones, and not every one. This sample's table reports roughly 53,000 clones. This sample comprised CD4+ T cells from blood, obtained before the transplant. The receptors were sampled from a human donor who received a combined kidney and bone marrow transplant.

Turning to this clone: The read is 3 residues too short to cover the CDR3 end, so that end is filled in from the germline J gene. The chain combines TRBV11-2 with TRBJ2-5; 11 bases map to TRBD2. Trimming at V came to 6 bases and at J to 7 bases, leaving 7 bases not matched to a gene. The CDR3 has 14 amino acids. Germline CDR1 and CDR2: SGHAT and FQNNGV. The CDR3 here is CASSPSGRPGTQYF. The sequenced part of the CDR3 DNA is TGTGCCAGCAGTCCTAGCGGGAGGCCAGGGACC.

As for this clone: The read terminates 3 residues ahead of where the CDR3 ends, so the germline J gene completes it. The chain uses TRBV19 and TRBJ1-1; a weak D match, TRBD1 (5 bases). This CDR3 spans 15 amino acids. In germline, CDR1 is LNHDA, CDR2 SQIVND (reference sequence). The V gene lost 4 bases and the J gene lost 5 bases, with 17 bases spanning the gap. CDR3: CASSTPGGGTTEAFF. Incomplete CDR3 DNA: TGTGCCAGTAGTACCCCCGGCGGGGGAACAACTGAA. Combining the CDR3 with reference TRBV19 and TRBJ1-1 gives the whole variable domain DGGITQSPKYLFRKEGQNVTLSCEQNLNHDAMYWYRQDPGQGLRLIYYSQIVNDFQKGDIAEGYSVSREKKESFPLTVTSAQKNPTAFYLCASSTPGGGTTEAFFGQGTRLTVV.

In regard to this clone: The CDR3 end is not reached by the read, which stops 3 residues before it; the germline J gene fills it in. The V gene is TRBV5-1, the J gene TRBJ1-5; unclear D gene. Germline-derived CDR1 and CDR2 are SGHRS and YFSETQ. The CDR3 is 13 amino acids. V was cut by 4 bases and J by 4 bases, with 9 bases left in between. Incomplete CDR3 DNA: TGCGCCAGCAGCCTGGACGGGAATCAGCCC. It specifies CASSLDGNQP. The complete CDR3 sequence is CASSLDGNQPQHF.

To note about this clone: Read sequence stops 3 residues before the CDR3 end, and the germline J gene provides the missing end. J is TRBJ2-1 and V is TRBV19; TRBD2 matches 12 bases. Germline loops: CDR1 LNHDA, CDR2 SQIVND (reference sequence). CDR3 length: 19 amino acids. V shed 1 base and J 0 bases; nucleotides not matched to a gene: 7. CDR3 DNA, as far as it was read: TGTGCCAGTAGTATAGCTAGCGGGGGGGCCGTCAGCTCCTACAATGAG. It encodes CASSIASGGAVSSYNE. The entire CDR3 reads CASSIASGGAVSSYNEQFF.

Of note for this clone: The observed sequence ends 3 residues before the CDR3 terminus, with the missing tail filled in from the germline J gene. V is TRBV30 and J is TRBJ2-7; D gene uncertain. V was trimmed by 0 bases and J by 2 bases, leaving 11 bases between them. CDR1 and CDR2 from the germline V gene are GTSNPN and SVGIG (reference sequence). CDR3 length equals 14 residues. The CDR3 loop is CAWSVRGGAYEQYF. The CDR3 DNA, read in part, is TGTGCCTGGAGTGTCCGAGGCGGAGCCTACGAG.

On this clone: The CDR3 end lies 3 residues beyond the end of the read and is filled in from the germline J gene. The V call is TRBV14, the J call TRBJ2-2; 7 bases match TRBD2. The germline V gene has CDR1 SGHDN and CDR2 FVKESK. The length of the CDR3 is 15 residues. Trimming took 0 bases from V and 6 from J; bases not matched to a gene: 4. CDR3 in amino acids: CASSQEGGFAGELFF. Partial CDR3 DNA: TGTGCCAGCAGCCAAGAGGGGGGGTTCGCCGGGGAG. Full variable domain (outside the CDR3, taken from reference TRBV14 and TRBJ2-2): EAGVTQFPSHSVIEKGQTVTLRCDPISGHDNLYWYRRVMGKEIKFLLHFVKESKQDESGMPNNRFLAERTGGTYSTLKVQPAELEDSGVYFCASSQEGGFAGELFFGEGSRLTVL.

On this clone itself: Read data end 3 residues before the CDR3 end; the end is taken from the germline J gene. The gene calls are TRBV19 and TRBJ2-3; 12 bases match TRBD2. The germline V gene encodes CDR1 LNHDA and CDR2 SQIVND (reference sequence). V was pared by 4 bases and J by 6 bases, with 8 bases of the junction left unmatched. This CDR3 spans 16 amino acids. The part of the CDR3 DNA that was read is TGTGCCAGTAGTAACGCCCTAGCGGGGGGGACGGATACG. Its translation is CASSNALAGGTDT. The CDR3, in full, reads CASSNALAGGTDTQYF. Full variable domain (missing parts from reference TRBV19 and TRBJ2-3): DGGITQSPKYLFRKEGQNVTLSCEQNLNHDAMYWYRQDPGQGLRLIYYSQIVNDFQKGDIAEGYSVSREKKESFPLTVTSAQKNPTAFYLCASSNALAGGTDTQYFGPGTRLTVL.

As for this clone: The read ends 3 residues early relative to the CDR3; the germline J gene fills the gap. The genes are TRBV30 and TRBJ1-5; D not resolved. The ends were cut back, 3 bases at V and 3 bases at J, with 12 bases in the middle. CDR1 is GTSNPN, CDR2 SVGIG, per germline (reference sequence). The CDR3 is made up of 14 amino acids. Incomplete CDR3 DNA: TGTGCCTGGAGCGAGTCAGCGAACAATCAGCCC. This gives the protein CAWSESANNQP. The entire CDR3 protein reads CAWSESANNQPQHF.

As regards this clone: The read halts 3 residues ahead of the CDR3 end, with the missing end drawn from the germline J gene. The chain is built from TRBV2 and TRBJ2-2, with 8 bases that match TRBD1. In germline, CDR1 is SNHLY, CDR2 FYNNEI. The V and J ends lost 10 bases and 8 bases, in that order; junction bases with no gene match: 6. This CDR3 has 12 residues. The chain's CDR3 is CATGQGAGELFF. CDR3 DNA, as far as it was read: TGTGCCACAGGACAGGGCGCAGGGGAG.

On this clone: Read sequence stops 3 residues before the CDR3 end, and the germline J gene provides the missing end. V gene TRBV2 combines with J gene TRBJ1-5, with D unresolved. Germline values: CDR1 SNHLY, CDR2 FYNNEI. The CDR3 loop spans 15 amino acids. V dropped 7 bases and J dropped 3 bases, with 16 bases sitting between them. The part of the CDR3 DNA that was read is TGTGCCAGCACCCCGCGTGGGCAGGTCAATCAGCCC. It translates to CASTPRGQVNQP. The entire CDR3 is CASTPRGQVNQPQHF.

As concerns this clone: With the read ending 3 residues before the CDR3 end, the germline J gene is used to fill in that end. The V gene is TRBV14, the J gene TRBJ2-2; D is undetermined. Germline CDR1 is SGHDN and CDR2 is FVKESK. The germline V and J ends were trimmed by 6 bases and 7 bases, with 12 bases remaining between them. CDR3 size: 13 residues. The sequenced part of the CDR3 DNA is TGTGCCAGCAGGGGTAGCAATCACGGGGAG. Translated, it gives CASRGSNHGE. In full, the CDR3 is CASRGSNHGELFF.

Regarding this clone: The read finishes 3 residues shy of the CDR3 end, and the germline J gene is used to complete it. The V call is TRBV29-1, the J call TRBJ2-2, with D tentatively TRBD2 (5 bases). The CDR3 has 14 amino acids. The V and J ends lost 5 bases and 6 bases respectively, with 16 bases between them. The germline gives CDR1 SQVTM, CDR2 ANQGSEA. CDR3 loop: CSVSWYGVAGELFF. The sequenced CDR3 bases are TGCAGCGTTTCTTGGTACGGGGTGGCCGGGGAG.

A note on this clone: Read sequence stops 3 residues before the CDR3 end, and the germline J gene provides the missing end. The chain is built from TRBV5-1 and TRBJ2-3; TRBD1 matches 9 bases. CDR3 length: 13 amino acids. CDR1 and CDR2 from the germline V gene are SGHRS and YFSETQ. V was clipped by 4 bases and J by 6 bases; unmatched bases: 3. CDR3: CASSIGQGDTQYF. CDR3 DNA (partial): TGCGCCAGCAGCATAGGACAGGGGGATACG.

Concerning this clone itself: Coverage ceases 3 residues before the CDR3 finishes, and the germline J gene fills in the end. V is TRBV2 and J is TRBJ2-1, with 11 bases fitting TRBD2. V shed 5 bases and J 6 bases; nucleotides not matched to a gene: 6. The V gene's germline CDR1 is SNHLY and CDR2 FYNNEI. This CDR3 has 15 residues. The chain's CDR3 is CASSQTSGGGNEQFF. The sequenced CDR3 bases are TGTGCCAGCAGTCAAACTAGCGGGGGTGGCAATGAG.

For this clone: The junction and the germline gene differ at one end; a read error may be behind it. The missing CDR3 end, 3 residues past where the read stops, is filled in from the germline J gene. The chain recombines TRBV7-2 with TRBJ2-7; TRBD1 is a possible D gene (5 bases). Per germline, CDR1 SGHTA and CDR2 FQGNSA. The CDR3 is 15 residues long. This CDR3 is CPSSLVGDSSYEQYF. The sequenced CDR3 bases are TGTCCCAGCAGCTTAGTTGGTGACAGCTCCTACGAG.

On this clone itself: With the read ending 3 residues before the CDR3 end, the germline J gene is used to fill in that end. The chain recombines TRBV20-1 with TRBJ2-1; possible D gene TRBD1, 6 bases. Between the trimmed V and J ends, which lost 7 bases and 4 bases, there was a span of 20 bases. Germline V gives CDR1 DFQATT, CDR2 SNEGSKA (reference sequence). This CDR3 has 15 residues. The covered CDR3 bases are TGCAGTGAAAGGGGGTTCGGAGAGGGGTACAATGAG. Translating gives CSERGFGEGYNE. The whole CDR3 sequence is CSERGFGEGYNEQFF.

Worth noting for this clone: The DNA ends 3 residues before the CDR3 does, and the rest of the CDR3 is filled in from the germline J gene. The rearrangement uses TRBV18 and TRBJ1-4, with D perhaps matching TRBD1 (6 bases). In germline, CDR1 is KGHSH, CDR2 LQKENI. The CDR3 loop spans 15 amino acids. Deletions cut 5 bases from V and 5 bases from J, with 15 bases between. The CDR3 here is CASSTNRVGNEKLFF. CDR3 bases read: TGTGCCAGCTCAACTAACAGGGTTGGAAATGAAAAA.

Notes on this clone: The read terminates 3 residues before the CDR3 end, so the remaining end is supplied by the germline J gene. This chain joins TRBV5-1 and TRBJ2-3; 10 bases fit TRBD2. V lost 3 bases and J lost 6; bases outside the gene matches: 13. The CDR3 length is 17 residues. The germline V gene has CDR1 SGHRS and CDR2 YFSETQ. CDR3 protein: CASSSGALAGHGDTQYF. Partial CDR3 DNA: TGCGCCAGCAGCTCCGGGGCACTAGCGGGACATGGGGATACG.

About this clone itself: The observed sequence ends 3 residues before the CDR3 terminus, with the missing tail filled in from the germline J gene. The J gene is TRBJ2-2, the V gene TRBV19, with 10 positions matching TRBD2. The CDR3 length is 16 residues. Germline V gene data show CDR1 as LNHDA and CDR2 as SQIVND (reference sequence). With 6 bases clipped from V and 3 bases from J, the junction kept 7 bases outside the gene matches. The CDR3 loop reads CASRLRTSGYTGELFF. The CDR3 bases that were read are TGTGCCAGTAGACTGAGGACTAGCGGCTACACCGGGGAG.

Concerning this clone: The CDR3 end lies 3 residues beyond the end of the read and is filled in from the germline J gene. The chain is built from TRBV29-1 and TRBJ2-7; a possible D gene is TRBD1 (6 bases). Germline CDR1 reads SQVTM; CDR2 reads ANQGSEA. The ends were cut back, 3 bases at V and 0 bases at J, with 15 bases in the middle. The CDR3 consists of 15 residues. The sequenced part of the CDR3 DNA is TGCAGCGTTGAGGTGAGGGCAGGGGCCTCCTACGAG. It specifies CSVEVRAGASYE. From start to end, the CDR3 is CSVEVRAGASYEQYF.

A word on this clone: Coverage ceases 3 residues before the CDR3 finishes, and the germline J gene fills in the end. The rearrangement joins TRBV5-4 to TRBJ2-3; no clear D gene. This CDR3 is 15 amino acids long. CDR1 SGHNT and CDR2 YYREEE come from the germline V gene (reference sequence). Deletions cut 2 bases from V and 2 bases from J, with 12 bases between. Incomplete CDR3 DNA: TGTGCCAGCAGCTTAATCCGCACAGACACAGATACG. Protein: CASSLIRTDTDT. The whole CDR3 is CASSLIRTDTDTQYF. The full variable domain, its missing parts supplied by reference TRBV5-4 and TRBJ2-3, is ETGVTQSPTHLIKTRGQQVTLRCSSQSGHNTVSWYQQALGQGPQFIFQYYREEENGRGNFPPRFSGLQFPNYSSELNVNALELDDSALYLCASSLIRTDTDTQYFGPGTRLTVL.

A word on this clone: The read ends 3 residues shy of where the CDR3 ends; the end is completed using the germline J gene. The chain couples TRBV6-1 to TRBJ2-7; 7 bases map to TRBD1. There are 14 residues in the CDR3. V was clipped by 4 bases and J by 2 bases; unmatched bases: 5. Looked up from germline, CDR1 is MNHNS and CDR2 is SASEGT. The CDR3 bases that were read are TGTGCCAGCAGTGGAGGGGGCGGGCCCTACGAG. It encodes CASSGGGGPYE. The whole CDR3 protein reads CASSGGGGPYEQYF.

Concerning this clone: The read falls 3 residues short of the CDR3 end, and the missing part is taken from the germline J gene. The chain links TRBV10-3 to TRBJ1-2, with D perhaps TRBD1 (6 bases). Germline CDR1 and CDR2: ENHRY and SYGVKD. The CDR3 has 16 residues. V was shortened by 7 bases and J by 4 bases, with 22 bases between the two germline ends. This chain's CDR3 is CAITRDRPPSIYGYTF. CDR3 DNA, as far as it was read: TGTGCCATCACCAGAGACAGGCCCCCCTCCATCTATGGC.

Note on this clone: The DNA ends 3 residues before the CDR3 does, and the rest of the CDR3 is filled in from the germline J gene. The genes are TRBV18 and TRBJ2-1, with 10 positions matching TRBD1. Looked up from germline, CDR1 is KGHSH and CDR2 is LQKENI. V was pared by 2 bases and J by 6 bases, with 16 bases of the junction left unmatched. The CDR3 extends over 19 amino acids. Partial CDR3 DNA: TGTGCCAGCTCACCAATTAAAAGGGACCGGGACAGGGGCACCAATGAG. This encodes CASSPIKRDRDRGTNE. The whole CDR3 protein reads CASSPIKRDRDRGTNEQFF.

Points on this clone: The read ends 3 residues before the CDR3 terminus; that terminus is restored from the germline J gene. This chain links TRBV7-9 with TRBJ1-1; the D is unclear. Trimming cost V 5 bases and J 3 bases, with 10 bases left between them. Germline assignment: CDR1 SEHNR and CDR2 FQNEAQ (reference sequence). The CDR3 sequence is 13 residues long. The DNA read from the CDR3 is TGTGCCAGCAGCCCCCCCCGGGACACTGAA. Residues: CASSPPRDTE. The complete CDR3 protein is CASSPPRDTEAFF.

Turning to this clone: The read is 3 residues too short to cover the CDR3 end, so that end is filled in from the germline J gene. The genes are TRBV19 and TRBJ1-4; 7 positions agree with TRBD1. The germline V gene has CDR1 LNHDA and CDR2 SQIVND (reference sequence). This CDR3 spans 15 amino acids. With V trimmed by 5 bases and J by 5 bases, 8 bases remained unmatched. The CDR3 reads CASSYGDSPNEKLFF. The covered CDR3 bases are TGTGCCAGTAGTTACGGGGACAGCCCCAATGAAAAA.

Remarks on this clone: The read terminates 3 residues ahead of where the CDR3 ends, so the germline J gene completes it. V is TRBV10-3 and J is TRBJ2-7; 7 nucleotides match TRBD1. Trimming took 0 bases from V and 2 from J; bases not matched to a gene: 10. The CDR3 extends over 17 amino acids. Germline values: CDR1 ENHRY, CDR2 SYGVKD. CDR3 protein: CAISESSRGQSPYEQYF. The CDR3 DNA, read in part, is TGTGCCATCAGTGAGTCGAGTAGGGGACAGAGCCCCTACGAG.

As concerns this clone: The CDR3 end lies 3 residues beyond the end of the read and is filled in from the germline J gene. The chain combines TRBV11-2 with TRBJ1-5, with unresolved D. Germline assignment: CDR1 SGHAT and CDR2 FQNNGV. The CDR3 totals 14 residues. V was pared by 5 bases and J by 0 bases, with 8 bases between. CDR3 DNA (partial): TGTGCCAGCAGCCTTAGTGATAGCAATCAGCCC. As protein: CASSLSDSNQP. The entire CDR3 protein reads CASSLSDSNQPQHF.

To note about this clone: The sequence runs out 3 residues before the end of the CDR3; the remainder is reconstructed from the germline J gene. The rearrangement uses TRBV7-2 and TRBJ2-7; TRBD1 is a possible D gene (6 bases). The CDR3 spans 15 residues. Trimming removed 3 bases at V and 0 bases at J, with 12 bases between. Germline loops: CDR1 SGHTA, CDR2 FQGNSA. This CDR3 is CASSLYRASSYEQYF. CDR3 DNA, as far as it was read: TGTGCCAGCAGCTTGTACAGGGCCTCCTCCTACGAG. Using reference TRBV7-2 and TRBJ2-7 for the parts outside the CDR3, the full variable domain is GAGVSQSPSNKVTEKGKDVELRCDPISGHTALYWYRQSLGQGLEFLIYFQGNSAPDKSGLPSDRFSAERTGGSVSTLTIQRTQQEDSAVYLCASSLYRASSYEQYFGPGTRLTVT.

Of note for this clone: The read terminates 3 residues ahead of where the CDR3 ends, so the germline J gene completes it. The chain employs TRBV7-9 and TRBJ1-6, with 9 bases fitting TRBD1. Germline V gene lookup returns CDR1 SEHNR and CDR2 FQNEAQ (reference sequence). The CDR3 spans 15 residues. The trim removed 0 bases at V and 7 bases at J, leaving 1 base unmatched. The CDR3 sequence is CASSLAGQGNSPLHF. The part of the CDR3 DNA that was read is TGTGCCAGCAGCTTAGCGGGACAGGGCAATTCACCC.

On this clone: The CDR3 extends 3 residues past the end of the read, so its final part is completed from the germline J gene. The chain is built from TRBV6-1 and TRBJ1-3; D is ambiguous. This CDR3 region has 16 residues. Trimming left V 4 bases short and J 0 bases short, with 13 bases between. The germline V gene has CDR1 MNHNS and CDR2 SASEGT. This CDR3 reads CASSARTAYSGNTIYF. CDR3 DNA, as far as it was read: TGTGCCAGCAGTGCCCGAACAGCCTACTCTGGAAACACC.

The CDR3 sequence is CSARDSRLPTGELFF. The DNA read from the CDR3 is TGCAGTGCTAGAGATTCGAGACTACCCACCGGGGAG. The chain is built from TRBV20-1 and TRBJ2-2, with a possible D match to TRBD2 (5 bases). Read sequence stops 3 residues before the CDR3 end, and the germline J gene provides the missing end. Trimming shortened V by 0 bases and J by 4 bases, and 12 bases separated the two germline ends. CDR3 length: 15 amino acids. The germline V gene encodes CDR1 DFQATT and CDR2 SNEGSKA (reference sequence).